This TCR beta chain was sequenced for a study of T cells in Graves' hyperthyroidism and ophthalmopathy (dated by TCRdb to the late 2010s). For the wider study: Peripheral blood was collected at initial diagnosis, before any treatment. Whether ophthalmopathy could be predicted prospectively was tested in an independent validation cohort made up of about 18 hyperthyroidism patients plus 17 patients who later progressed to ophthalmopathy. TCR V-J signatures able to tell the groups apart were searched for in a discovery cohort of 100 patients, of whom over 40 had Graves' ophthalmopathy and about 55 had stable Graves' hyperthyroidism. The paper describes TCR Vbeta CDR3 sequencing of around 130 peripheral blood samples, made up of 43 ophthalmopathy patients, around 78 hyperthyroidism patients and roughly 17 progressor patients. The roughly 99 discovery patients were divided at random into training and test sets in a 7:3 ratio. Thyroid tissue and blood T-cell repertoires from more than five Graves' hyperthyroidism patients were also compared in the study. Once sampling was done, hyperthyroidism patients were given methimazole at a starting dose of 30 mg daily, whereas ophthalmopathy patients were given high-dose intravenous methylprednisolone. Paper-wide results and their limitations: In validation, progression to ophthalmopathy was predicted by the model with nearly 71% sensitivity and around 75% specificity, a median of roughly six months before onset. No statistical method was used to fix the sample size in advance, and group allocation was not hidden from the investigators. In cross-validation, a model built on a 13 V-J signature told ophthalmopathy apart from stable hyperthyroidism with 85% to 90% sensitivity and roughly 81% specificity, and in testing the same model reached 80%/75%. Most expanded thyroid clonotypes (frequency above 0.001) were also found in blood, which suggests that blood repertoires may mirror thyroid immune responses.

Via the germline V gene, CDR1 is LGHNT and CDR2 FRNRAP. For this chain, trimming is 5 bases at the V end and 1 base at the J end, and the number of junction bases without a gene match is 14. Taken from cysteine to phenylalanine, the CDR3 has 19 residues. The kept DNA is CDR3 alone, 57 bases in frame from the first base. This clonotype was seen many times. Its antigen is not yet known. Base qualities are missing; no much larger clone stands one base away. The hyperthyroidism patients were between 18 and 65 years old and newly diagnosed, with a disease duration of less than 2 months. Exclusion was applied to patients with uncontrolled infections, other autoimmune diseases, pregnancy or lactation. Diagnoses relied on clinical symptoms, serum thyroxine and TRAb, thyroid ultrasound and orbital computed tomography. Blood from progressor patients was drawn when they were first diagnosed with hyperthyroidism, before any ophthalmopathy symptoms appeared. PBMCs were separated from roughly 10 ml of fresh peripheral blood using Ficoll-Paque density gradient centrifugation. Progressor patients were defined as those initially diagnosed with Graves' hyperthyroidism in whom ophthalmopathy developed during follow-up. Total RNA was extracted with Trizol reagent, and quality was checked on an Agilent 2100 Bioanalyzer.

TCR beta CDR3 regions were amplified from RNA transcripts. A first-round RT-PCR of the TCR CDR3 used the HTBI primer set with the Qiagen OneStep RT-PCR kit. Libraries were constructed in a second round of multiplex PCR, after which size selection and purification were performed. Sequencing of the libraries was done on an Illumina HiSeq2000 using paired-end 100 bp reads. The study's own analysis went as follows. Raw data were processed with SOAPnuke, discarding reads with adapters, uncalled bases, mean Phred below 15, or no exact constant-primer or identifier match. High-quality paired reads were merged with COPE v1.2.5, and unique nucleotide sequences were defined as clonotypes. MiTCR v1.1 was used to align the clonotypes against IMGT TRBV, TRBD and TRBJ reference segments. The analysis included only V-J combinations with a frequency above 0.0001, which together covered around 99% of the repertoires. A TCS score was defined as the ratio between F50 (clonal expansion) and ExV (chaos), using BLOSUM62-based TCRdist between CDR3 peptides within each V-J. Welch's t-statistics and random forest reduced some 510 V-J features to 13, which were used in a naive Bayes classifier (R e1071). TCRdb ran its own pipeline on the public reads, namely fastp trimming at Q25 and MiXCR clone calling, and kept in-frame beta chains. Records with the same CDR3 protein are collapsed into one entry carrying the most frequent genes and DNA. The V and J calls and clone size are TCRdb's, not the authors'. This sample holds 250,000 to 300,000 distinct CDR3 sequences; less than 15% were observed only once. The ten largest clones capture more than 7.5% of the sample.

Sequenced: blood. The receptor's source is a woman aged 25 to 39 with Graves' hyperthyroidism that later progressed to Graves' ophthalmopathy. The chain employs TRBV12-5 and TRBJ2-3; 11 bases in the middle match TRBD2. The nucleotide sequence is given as TGTGCTAGTGGTCTCCCGACTAGCGGGACTTTGCTTTGCACAGATACGCAGTATTTT. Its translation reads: CASGLPTSGTLLCTDTQYF.